The 25 T cell receptor beta chains below come from one sample, sequenced in a study of cytomegalovirus exposure and HLA in healthy donors. PCR primers comprised 60 Vbeta and 13 Jbeta primers. Sequenced by immunoSEQ multiplex PCR; TCRdb stores in-frame clones only, minus some. The sample contains around 140,000 clones, around 80% of which appear only once. Sample: PBMCs. All receptors come from a woman aged 25-40 years in good health and CMV-seronegative.

V gene TRBV29-1 combines with J gene TRBJ2-5, with D unresolved. This CDR3 region has 12 residues. Looked up from germline, CDR1 is SQVTM and CDR2 is ANQGSEA. The V gene lost 3 bases and the J gene lost 2 bases, with 7 bases spanning the gap. CDR3 nucleotides: TGCAGCGTTGATCCCAATCAAGAGACCCAGTACTTC. It specifies CSVDPNQETQYF.

This chain uses TRBV6-5 with TRBJ1-3, with D possibly matching TRBD1 (6 bases). Germline V gives CDR1 MNHEY, CDR2 SVGAGI. The germline V and J ends were trimmed by 6 bases and 5 bases, with 11 bases remaining between them. There are 13 residues in the CDR3. CDR3 in amino acids: CASRTTGRNTIYF. As DNA, the CDR3 is TGTGCCAGCAGGACTACAGGGCGAAACACCATATATTTT.

J is TRBJ2-6 and V is TRBV19; D gene unclear. Germline values: CDR1 LNHDA, CDR2 SQIVND (reference sequence). This CDR3 has 19 residues. V shed 5 bases and J shed 0 bases, with 20 bases lying between them. The CDR3 spells CASSARGKRASSGANVLTF. CDR3 bases: TGTGCCAGTAGTGCCCGCGGAAAACGAGCGTCCTCTGGGGCCAACGTCCTGACTTTC.

This clone was observed a few times. The chain couples TRBV4-1 to TRBJ2-7; maybe TRBD1 (6 bases). V was pared by 1 base and J by 6 bases, with 13 bases between. Germline assignment: CDR1 MGHRA and CDR2 YSYEKL. CDR3 length: 14 amino acids. The CDR3 sequence: CASSQGAGESEQYF. The CDR3 DNA follows: TGCGCCAGCAGCCAAGGGGCAGGGGAATCCGAGCAGTACTTC.

This clone appeared a few times. This chain uses TRBV4-3 with TRBJ1-1; D gene unclear. V dropped 3 bases and J dropped 5 bases, with 13 bases sitting between them. The CDR3 runs to 14 residues. CDR1 is LGHNA and CDR2 is YSLEER in the germline V gene. For the CDR3, the DNA is TGCGCCAGCAGCCATACCGGCGGTGCGACTGAAGCTTTCTTT. It encodes CASSHTGGATEAFF.

The rearrangement uses TRBV27 and TRBJ2-5; weak D call: TRBD2 (6 bases). V shed 10 bases and J shed 5 bases, with 11 bases lying between them. This CDR3 has 11 amino acids. CDR1 MNHEY and CDR2 SMNVEV come from the germline V gene (reference sequence). In DNA, the CDR3 is TGTGCCACGTCACGGGGGGAGACCCAGTACTTC. Protein product: CATSRGETQYF.

The V gene is TRBV5-6, the J gene TRBJ2-7; D possibly corresponds to TRBD1 (6 bases). V lost 4 bases, J lost 2 bases, and 7 bases lay in between. CDR3 length: 12 residues. Germline CDR1 reads SGHDT; CDR2 reads YYEEEE. The CDR3: CASSNRAYEQYF. The CDR3 DNA reads TGTGCCAGCAGCAACAGGGCCTACGAGCAGTACTTC.

The chain has TRBV14 and TRBJ2-7; 9 bases line up with TRBD1. This CDR3 region has 18 residues. CDR1 is SGHDN and CDR2 is FVKESK in the germline V gene. The ends lost 4 bases at V and 2 bases at J; junction bases unmatched: 15. DNA of the CDR3: TGTGCCAGCAGCCCGAGGTTCGGGGGACAGGGAAGGGCCTACGAGCAGTACTTC. It specifies CASSPRFGGQGRAYEQYF.

The chain joins TRBV2 to TRBJ2-2; a possible D gene is TRBD2 (5 bases). CDR1 and CDR2 (germline): SNHLY, FYNNEI. The V end lost 5 bases, the J end lost 5 bases, and 12 bases lay between the germline ends. There are 14 residues in the CDR3. CDR3 sequence reads: CASSRRSGTGELFF. The CDR3 bases are TGTGCCAGCAGTCGAAGGTCGGGAACCGGGGAGCTGTTTTTT.

V gene TRBV11-1 combines with J gene TRBJ2-7; TRBD1 matches at 7 bases. V was clipped by 3 bases and J by 1 base; unmatched bases: 9. CDR3 size: 16 residues. Germline V gene lookup returns CDR1 SGHAT and CDR2 FQDESV (reference sequence). This CDR3 reads CASSFGAGTVSYEQYF. CDR3 in DNA: TGTGCCAGCAGCTTTGGGGCCGGGACAGTTTCCTACGAGCAGTACTTC.

V and J are TRBV7-2 and TRBJ1-5, with 10 nucleotides matching TRBD1. In germline, CDR1 is SGHTA, CDR2 FQGNSA. The CDR3 is 15 residues long. The ends lost 5 bases at V and 6 bases at J; junction bases unmatched: 7. CDR3 protein: CASSPRTGGFQPQHF. As DNA, the CDR3 is TGTGCCAGCAGCCCGAGGACAGGGGGTTTTCAGCCCCAGCATTTT.

The J gene is TRBJ2-7, the V gene TRBV7-8, with D perhaps TRBD2 (5 bases). V shed 0 bases and J shed 3 bases, with 12 bases lying between them. This CDR3 is built from 15 residues. Per germline, CDR1 SGHVS and CDR2 FQNEAQ. The CDR3, as DNA: TGTGCCAGCAGCTTAGCTGACGGGATGGACTACGAGCAGTACTTC. Protein sequence: CASSLADGMDYEQYF.

V and J are TRBV19 and TRBJ2-7; 8 bases are shared with TRBD1. This CDR3 region has 16 residues. Germline CDR1 is LNHDA and CDR2 is SQIVND (reference sequence). V lost 6 bases to trimming and J lost 2 bases; unmatched junction nucleotides: 12. CDR3 nucleotides: TGTGCCAGTAGGACCATAAGGACAGGGACGACCTACGAGCAGTACTTC. Translated: CASRTIRTGTTYEQYF.

This chain joins TRBV6-6 and TRBJ2-4; 8 bases are shared with TRBD1. J was trimmed by 8 bases and V by 0 bases; bases with no gene match: 9. The CDR3 extends over 16 amino acids. Germline-derived CDR1 and CDR2 are MNHNY and SVGAGI (reference sequence). The CDR3 spells CASSYSAGGAPDIQYF. The CDR3 nucleotides read TGTGCCAGCAGTTACTCGGCAGGGGGCGCCCCGGACATTCAGTACTTC.

The chain couples TRBV7-9 to TRBJ2-1; 14 positions match TRBD2. Unmatched junction bases numbered 5, after V lost 6 bases and J lost 4 bases. Germline values: CDR1 SEHNR, CDR2 FQNEAQ (reference sequence). The CDR3 is 16 amino acids. The DNA of the CDR3 is TGTGCCAGCAGGGGACTAGCGGGGGAGATATACAATGAGCAGTTCTTC. Translating gives CASRGLAGEIYNEQFF.

The V and J genes are TRBV7-2 and TRBJ2-1; tentatively, D is TRBD1 (6 bases). The CDR3 consists of 14 residues. CDR1 and CDR2 (germline): SGHTA, FQGNSA. V dropped 1 base and J dropped 6 bases, with 10 bases sitting between them. This CDR3 is CASSLEQGANEQFF. The CDR3 nucleotides read TGTGCCAGCAGCTTAGAACAGGGTGCCAATGAGCAGTTCTTC.

The rearrangement links TRBV29-1 to TRBJ1-1; D possibly corresponds to TRBD1 (6 bases). The germline V and J ends were trimmed by 3 bases and 4 bases, with 12 bases remaining between them. The CDR3 consists of 13 residues. The germline V gene has CDR1 SQVTM and CDR2 ANQGSEA. CDR3 loop: CSVDRGPTTEAFF. CDR3 DNA: TGCAGCGTTGACAGGGGACCGACCACTGAAGCTTTCTTT.

In its sample, this clone was seen once. This chain uses TRBV5-4 with TRBJ2-2; 7 nucleotides agree with TRBD2. Germline V gives CDR1 SGHNT, CDR2 YYREEE (reference sequence). The V and J ends lost 0 bases and 1 base, in that order; junction bases with no gene match: 6. CDR3 length equals 17 residues. Written as DNA, the CDR3 is TGTGCCAGCAGCTTGGGCTTACTAGCGATGAACACCGGGGAGCTGTTTTTT. Protein sequence: CASSLGLLAMNTGELFF.

The V call is TRBV6-4, the J call TRBJ2-3, with D possibly being TRBD2 (5 bases). This CDR3 is 14 amino acids long. Deletions cut 4 bases from V and 1 base from J, with 9 bases between. Germline CDR1 and CDR2: MRHNA and SNTAGT. The CDR3 loop reads CASSGVGGTDTQYF. CDR3 coding DNA: TGTGCCAGCAGTGGTGTCGGGGGCACAGATACGCAGTATTTT.

V is TRBV5-1 and J is TRBJ2-5, with 7 bases fitting TRBD2. The CDR3 sequence is 14 residues long. In germline, CDR1 is SGHRS, CDR2 YFSETQ. The V segment lost 4 bases and the J segment 2 bases; nucleotides outside the gene matches: 5. The CDR3 bases are TGCGCCAGCAGCCCGGGAGGAACACAAGAGACCCAGTACTTC. Its protein product is CASSPGGTQETQYF.

This clone was seen once. V is TRBV7-9 and J is TRBJ2-3, with D possibly being TRBD1 (7 bases). CDR3 size: 14 residues. In germline, CDR1 is SEHNR, CDR2 FQNEAQ (reference sequence). V lost 4 bases, J lost 3 bases, and 11 bases lay in between. CDR3 DNA: TGTGCCAGCAGCTGGGCAGGGGGGACAGATACGCAGTATTTT. It encodes CASSWAGGTDTQYF. Supplemented by reference TRBV7-9 and TRBJ2-3, the full variable domain reads DTGVSQNPRHKITKRGQNVTFRCDPISEHNRLYWYRQTLGQGPEFLTYFQNEAQLEKSRLLSDRFSAERPKGSFSTLEIQRTEQGDSAMYLCASSWAGGTDTQYFGPGTRLTVL.

The chain carries TRBV7-9 and TRBJ2-2, with 7 bases fitting TRBD2. This CDR3 region has 15 residues. Germline loops: CDR1 SEHNR, CDR2 FQNEAQ (reference sequence). After removal of 3 bases from V and 4 bases from J, the junction contained 5 bases not matched to a gene. The CDR3 is CASSLLPSGTGELFF. The DNA for the CDR3 is TGTGCCAGCAGCTTGTTGCCTAGCGGCACCGGGGAGCTGTTTTTT.

V gene TRBV30 combines with J gene TRBJ2-6; D remains ambiguous. V lost 0 bases, J lost 0 bases, and 12 bases lay in between. Germline values: CDR1 GTSNPN, CDR2 SVGIG (reference sequence). CDR3 length: 17 amino acids. CDR3 coding DNA: TGTGCCTGGAGTGTAAAGTCCGGGTACTCTGGGGCCAACGTCCTGACTTTC. Its protein product is CAWSVKSGYSGANVLTF.

This clone came up a few times. The V call is TRBV5-1, the J call TRBJ1-6, with 11 positions matching TRBD1. This CDR3 has 15 amino acids. With V trimmed by 3 bases and J by 9 bases, 5 bases remained unmatched. Germline V gene lookup returns CDR1 SGHRS and CDR2 YFSETQ. CDR3 residues: CASSSGQGAFSPLHF. CDR3 nucleotides: TGCGCCAGCAGCTCCGGACAGGGGGCTTTTTCACCCCTCCACTTT.

The gene calls are TRBV5-1 and TRBJ1-3, with D unclear. Trimming pared 0 bases from V and 0 bases from J, leaving 7 bases between. CDR1 is SGHRS, CDR2 YFSETQ, per germline. The CDR3 consists of 15 residues. DNA for the CDR3: TGCGCCAGCAGCTTGGACGGGAGCTCTGGAAACACCATATATTTT. The encoded protein is CASSLDGSSGNTIYF.